One and the same sample provided the 15 T cell receptor beta chains below, sequenced in a study of Graves' ophthalmopathy and Graves' hyperthyroidism (dated by TCRdb to the late 2010s). Reads for this sample came from an Illumina HiSeq 2000. For repertoire sequencing, the TCR beta CDR3 regions were amplified from RNA transcripts. The first round was an RT-PCR using HTBI primers with the Qiagen OneStep RT-PCR kit, and this first round was followed by a second-round multiplex PCR, then size selection and purification. TCRdb itself trimmed the public reads at Q25 with fastp, ran MiXCR and retained productive beta chains. Duplicate CDR3 protein sequences are folded into a single record with the most common DNA and genes. The sample table holds 400,000 or so distinct CDR3 sequences, of which about a sixth were seen once. The ten largest clones add up to roughly 2.3% of the sample. Sequenced sample: peripheral blood. Receptor source: an adult woman with stable Graves' hyperthyroidism.

This clonotype has just a few counts. CDR3 residues: CASSSPDRDYEQYF. As DNA, the CDR3 is TGTGCCAGCAGCTCCCCCGATCGAGACTACGAGCAGTACTTC. The chain couples TRBV5-4 to TRBJ2-7, with D unclear. The length of the CDR3 is 14 residues. The V end was cut by 3 bases, the J end by 3 bases, with 13 bases between. The germline V gene encodes CDR1 SGHNT and CDR2 YYREEE (reference sequence).

This clonotype was seen at least ten times. The J gene is TRBJ1-6, the V gene TRBV11-2; maybe TRBD1 (5 bases). Germline CDR1 SGHAT, CDR2 FQNNGV. CDR3 length: 18 amino acids. With 7 bases removed from V and 5 bases from J, the gap between germline ends came to 24 bases. The CDR3 nucleotides are TGTGCCAGCATTTTAGAATCTCGGGACGTAGGGAATAATTCACCCCTCCACTTT. Protein: CASILESRDVGNNSPLHF.

This clonotype has at least ten counts. The J gene is TRBJ1-1, the V gene TRBV5-5, with D possibly TRBD1 on 5 matching bases. Germline loops: CDR1 SGHKS, CDR2 YYEKEE (reference sequence). The length of the CDR3 is 15 residues. V lost 0 bases, J lost 2 bases, and 11 bases lay in between. The CDR3 DNA sequence: TGTGCCAGCAGCTTGGCAGGACATCTTAACACTGAAGCTTTCTTT. Its protein product is CASSLAGHLNTEAFF.

There are many counts of this clonotype. The chain recombines TRBV7-2 with TRBJ1-1; D ambiguous. CDR1 and CDR2 from the germline V gene are SGHTA and FQGNSA. The V end was cut by 5 bases, the J end by 0 bases, with 7 bases between. CDR3 length: 13 amino acids. CDR3 protein: CASSLPVNTEAFF. The CDR3 DNA reads as TGTGCCAGCAGCCTCCCCGTGAACACTGAAGCTTTCTTT.

In its sample, this clonotype was seen many times. In DNA form, the CDR3 reads TGTGCCAGCAGTGCCGACAGGATGGGGGGCTACACCTTC. Amino acid sequence: CASSADRMGGYTF. The V gene is TRBV25-1, the J gene TRBJ1-2; D possibly corresponds to TRBD1 (6 bases). V shed 4 bases and J shed 8 bases, with 14 bases lying between them. This CDR3 region has 13 residues. The germline gives CDR1 MGHDK, CDR2 SYGVNS.

In this sample, this clonotype turned up many times. The J gene is TRBJ1-2, the V gene TRBV6-5; no firm D call. Between the trimmed V and J ends, which lost 5 bases and 4 bases, there was a span of 11 bases. The CDR3 consists of 13 residues. Germline V gives CDR1 MNHEY, CDR2 SVGAGI. The CDR3 DNA reads TGTGCCAGCAGTAACAGTGATAGCTATGGCTACACCTTC. Encoded protein: CASSNSDSYGYTF.

This clonotype was seen at least ten times. The chain links TRBV7-2 to TRBJ1-2; D remains ambiguous. The CDR3 is 17 amino acids. V lost 1 base and J 7 bases, leaving 22 bases between the germline ends. Germline-derived CDR1 and CDR2 are SGHTA and FQGNSA. CDR3 nucleotide sequence: TGTGCCAGCAGCTTAGGGCAGTTATCCCCCGAGTTGGGTGGCTACACCTTC. This translates into CASSLGQLSPELGGYTF.

The V gene is TRBV28, the J gene TRBJ1-2, with 7 bases aligning to TRBD1. The CDR3 covers 13 residues. The junction had 12 bases not matched to a gene; V was cut back by 4 bases and J by 13 bases. CDR1 is MDHEN and CDR2 is SYDVKM in the germline V gene. The CDR3 DNA follows: TGTGCCAGCAGTTCTCCCAACCGCAGGGGGTTCACCTTC. Protein sequence: CASSSPNRRGFTF.

The genes are TRBV7-9 and TRBJ2-5; tentatively, D is TRBD1 or TRBD2 (5 bases each). Germline lookup yields CDR1 SEHNR and CDR2 FQNEAQ (reference sequence). V was cut by 11 bases and J by 10 bases, with 20 bases left in between. The CDR3 is 12 amino acids. The CDR3 sequence: CAGSGTPLHQYF. CDR3 DNA: TGTGCCGGATCCGGGACGCCTTTACACCAGTACTTC.

There are many counts of this clonotype. The chain is built from TRBV30 and TRBJ2-7; 9 bases match TRBD1. J was trimmed by 3 bases and V by 5 bases; bases with no gene match: 5. Per the germline V gene, CDR1 is GTSNPN and CDR2 is SVGIG (reference sequence). The CDR3 is 13 amino acids. The chain's CDR3 is CAWPPGQGYEQYF. CDR3 nucleotides: TGTGCCTGGCCACCGGGACAGGGCTACGAGCAGTACTTC.

This clonotype was observed at least ten times. The rearrangement links TRBV24-1 to TRBJ2-5; tentatively, D is TRBD2 (7 bases). Germline V gives CDR1 KGHDR, CDR2 SFDVKD. V was clipped by 1 base and J by 4 bases, with 24 bases between them. The CDR3 is made up of 19 amino acids. The DNA for the CDR3 is TGTGCCACCAGTGATTTACGGCCTTCAGGGGCGGGGGAAATAGAGACCCAGTACTTC. This gives the protein CATSDLRPSGAGEIETQYF.

This clonotype was observed many times. The V gene is TRBV7-9, the J gene TRBJ2-5, with TRBD1 matching over 9 bases. This CDR3 is built from 15 residues. Unmatched junction bases numbered 7, after V lost 3 bases and J lost 5 bases. Per the germline V gene, CDR1 is SEHNR and CDR2 is FQNEAQ (reference sequence). The CDR3 DNA is TGTGCCAGCAGCTTGGGACAGGGTGTCGACGAGACCCAGTACTTC. Translated: CASSLGQGVDETQYF.

This clonotype was counted many times. This rearrangement joins TRBV4-3 to TRBJ1-6; D might be TRBD1 (6 bases). This CDR3 region has 16 residues. Trimming removed 4 bases at V and 4 bases at J, with 14 bases between. Looked up from germline, CDR1 is LGHNA and CDR2 is YSLEER. CDR3 residues: CASSRTPGVYNSPLHF. For the CDR3, the DNA is TGCGCCAGCAGCCGCACCCCAGGGGTTTATAATTCACCCCTCCACTTT.

This clonotype occurred many times. The chain couples TRBV11-2 to TRBJ2-7; D gene ambiguous. Deletions cut 1 base from V and 3 bases from J, with 7 bases between. CDR1 is SGHAT, CDR2 FQNNGV, per germline. The CDR3 extends over 13 amino acids. As DNA, the CDR3 is TGTGCCAGCAGCTTAGCCCCACACTACGAGCAGTACTTC. Encoded protein: CASSLAPHYEQYF.

To note about this clonotype: This could be a read error, since a much larger clone is one nucleotide away. The chain joins TRBV28 to TRBJ2-7; D gene unclear. Germline values: CDR1 MDHEN, CDR2 SYDVKM. The CDR3 totals 15 residues. The CDR3 loop reads CASCLSAARNYEQYF. The DNA of the CDR3 is TGTGCCAGCTGTTTATCGGCAGCCCGAAATTACGAGCAGTACTTC.